Listed here are 11 T cell receptor beta chains from one sample, sequenced in a study of T cells in Graves' hyperthyroidism and ophthalmopathy. RNA transcripts served as the template for amplifying TCR beta CDR3 regions. Researchers ran a first-round RT-PCR on the TCR CDR3 using the HTBI primer set. TCRdb fed the multiplex PCR reads into MiXCR, producing one record per CDR3 protein. The sample lists around 420,000 distinct CDR3 sequences; roughly 13% were seen once. The sequencing sample was made of blood. The receptors here all came from a woman aged 18-29 years with Graves' hyperthyroidism.

The table lists this clonotype with many counts. The chain combines TRBV27 with TRBJ1-5; TRBD1 matches at 9 bases. The CDR3 covers 12 residues. Looked up from germline, CDR1 is MNHEY and CDR2 is SMNVEV (reference sequence). V dropped 8 bases and J dropped 8; count of bases not matched to a gene: 4. CDR3 protein: CASGDREEPQHF. As DNA, the CDR3 is TGTGCCAGCGGGGACAGGGAGGAGCCCCAGCATTTT.

The chain has TRBV3-1 and TRBJ1-2; D gene uncertain. There are 14 residues in the CDR3. Trimming left V 4 bases short and J 2 bases short, with 11 bases between. Germline V CDR1 and CDR2: LGHDT, YNNKEL (reference sequence). The CDR3 here is CASSPKGINYGYTF. The CDR3, as DNA: TGTGCCAGCAGCCCGAAAGGGATCAACTATGGCTACACCTTC.

Comment on this clonotype: A much larger clone lies one base from this, so it may be a read error. The chain uses TRBV19 and TRBJ2-3; 9 bases map to TRBD2. The V gene's germline CDR1 is LNHDA and CDR2 SQIVND (reference sequence). CDR3 length equals 15 residues. Losses at the gene ends were 10 bases for V and 13 bases for J; bases not matched to a gene: 21. The CDR3 here is CATGLASLNPGAEYF. The CDR3, as DNA: TGTGCCACAGGACTAGCGAGTTTAAATCCCGGGGCGGAGTATTTT. The full variable domain, its missing parts supplied by reference TRBV19 and TRBJ2-3, is DGGITQSPKYLFRKEGQNVTLSCEQNLNHDAMYWYRQDPGQGLRLIYYSQIVNDFQKGDIAEGYSVSREKKESFPLTVTSAQKNPTAFYLCATGLASLNPGAEYFGPGTRLTVL.

This clonotype was recorded at least ten times. This chain links TRBV6-1 with TRBJ1-2, with D unresolved. Between the trimmed V and J ends, which lost 6 bases and 2 bases, there was a span of 10 bases. This CDR3 has 13 residues. Germline lookup yields CDR1 MNHNS and CDR2 SASEGT. CDR3 DNA: TGTGCCAGCAGGGCAGGACGGAACTATGGCTACACCTTC. Residues: CASRAGRNYGYTF.

This clonotype was recorded many times. V gene TRBV5-6 combines with J gene TRBJ2-7, with 8 bases identical to TRBD2. Germline assignment: CDR1 SGHDT and CDR2 YYEEEE. Germline trimming cut 0 bases from V and 4 bases from J; bases unmatched to any gene: 9. The CDR3 runs 16 residues. The CDR3 bases are TGTGCCAGCAGCTTGGCCAACAGCGGGAGTCTATACGAGCAGTACTTC. This translates into CASSLANSGSLYEQYF.

Many counts were recorded for this clonotype. V usage is TRBV5-1 and J usage is TRBJ1-4, with TRBD1 matching over 8 bases. This CDR3 is built from 15 residues. Germline-derived CDR1 and CDR2 are SGHRS and YFSETQ. Trimming cost V 4 bases and J 6 bases; bases outside gene matches: 8. CDR3 bases: TGCGCCAGCAGCGTGATCGGGACAGGTGATGAAAAACTGTTTTTT. Translated: CASSVIGTGDEKLFF.

This clonotype was seen just once. Given a much more abundant clone one base away, this may be a read error. The genes are TRBV5-8 and TRBJ2-1; D is unresolved. The CDR3 extends over 16 amino acids. Germline V gives CDR1 SGHTS, CDR2 YDEGEE. This CDR3 is CAISLGSASSYNEQFF. Here the CDR3 DNA reads TGTGCCATCAGCTTGGGAAGCGCGAGCTCCTACAATGAGCAGTTCTTC.

There are many counts of this clonotype. The rearrangement links TRBV12-5 to TRBJ2-2; D may correspond to TRBD1 or TRBD2 (5 bases each). Germline V gene data show CDR1 as LGHNT and CDR2 as FRNRAP. V lost 7 bases to trimming and J lost 10 bases, with 19 bases between them. The CDR3 extends over 14 amino acids. CDR3 coding DNA: TGTGCTAGTGCTCTTCGCACAGGAGGCGTGGAGCTGTTTTTT. Protein: CASALRTGGVELFF.

This clonotype was found many times. The chain links TRBV2 to TRBJ2-3; TRBD1 matches 8 bases. Germline-derived CDR1 and CDR2 are SNHLY and FYNNEI. V lost 6 bases and J lost 2; bases outside the gene matches: 10. The CDR3 is made up of 16 amino acids. As DNA, the CDR3 is TGTGCCAGCAGGACCGACAGGGGACGGGTCACAGATACGCAGTATTTT. Translated: CASRTDRGRVTDTQYF. Looking up the rest from reference TRBV2 and TRBJ2-3 gives the full variable domain: EPEVTQTPSHQVTQMGQEVILRCVPISNHLYFYWYRQILGQKVEFLVSFYNNEISEKSEIFDDQFSVERPDGSNFTLKIRSTKLEDSAMYFCASRTDRGRVTDTQYFGPGTRLTVL.

This clonotype was detected many times. V usage is TRBV28 and J usage is TRBJ2-5; TRBD2 aligns across 14 bases. Germline CDR1 MDHEN, CDR2 SYDVKM. V trimming: 6 bases; J trimming: 4 bases; junction bases outside the gene matches: 7. The CDR3 has 16 amino acids. This CDR3 is CASSPVGLAGGETQYF. CDR3 bases: TGTGCCAGCAGCCCTGTCGGACTAGCGGGAGGAGAGACCCAGTACTTC. Supplemented by reference TRBV28 and TRBJ2-5, the full variable domain reads DVKVTQSSRYLVKRTGEKVFLECVQDMDHENMFWYRQDPGLGLRLIYFSYDVKMKEKGDIPEGYSVSREKKERFSLILESASTNQTSMYLCASSPVGLAGGETQYFGPGTRLLVL.

The chain's CDR3 is CASSPSGTEAYEQYF. The CDR3 DNA sequence: TGTGCCAGTAGTCCCTCCGGGACCGAAGCCTACGAGCAGTACTTC. V gene TRBV19 combines with J gene TRBJ2-7; D might be TRBD1 or TRBD2, each matching 5 bases. Looked up from germline, CDR1 is LNHDA and CDR2 is SQIVND (reference sequence). The CDR3 covers 15 residues. The ends were cut back, 5 bases at V and 2 bases at J, with 16 bases in the middle.